Below, 12 T cell receptor beta chains from the same sample are listed, as sequenced in a study of preoperative IRX-2 immunotherapy in early breast cancer. Indicated treatment: preoperative locoregional IRX-2 cytokine immunotherapy. Using immunoSEQ multiplex PCR, the repertoire was profiled, and TCRdb retains in-frame clones only, with some absent. The sample yields over 25,000 clones, around 80% seen once. Sequenced material: lymph node tissue, taken after IRX-2 immunotherapy. The receptors were gathered from a human donor with breast cancer.

This chain links TRBV18 with TRBJ1-1; 7 bases map to TRBD1. The CDR3 consists of 17 residues. The V and J ends lost 3 bases and 2 bases, in that order; junction bases with no gene match: 12. From germline, CDR1 is KGHSH and CDR2 LQKENI. The CDR3 here is CASSPPSKGGYNTEAFF. CDR3 sequence (DNA): TGTGCCAGCTCACCCCCCTCCAAAGGGGGCTATAACACTGAAGCTTTCTTT. Full variable domain (remainder filled in from reference TRBV18 and TRBJ1-1): NAGVMQNPRHLVRRRGQEARLRCSPMKGHSHVYWYRQLPEEGLKFMVYLQKENIIDESGMPKERFSAEFPKEGPSILRIQQVVRGDSAAYFCASSPPSKGGYNTEAFFGQGTRLTVV.

The rearrangement links TRBV19 to TRBJ2-1, with TRBD2 identical over 9 bases. Losses at the gene ends were 4 bases for V and 4 bases for J; bases not matched to a gene: 5. The CDR3 length is 15 residues. Germline V gene lookup returns CDR1 LNHDA and CDR2 SQIVND (reference sequence). DNA of the CDR3: TGTGCCAGTAGTACGAGCGGGGGGCCTTACAATGAGCAGTTCTTC. Translation: CASSTSGGPYNEQFF.

The chain has TRBV11-3 and TRBJ2-1; 8 bases are shared with TRBD2. This CDR3 contains 16 residues. Germline-derived CDR1 and CDR2 are SGHNT and YENEEA. Losses at the gene ends were 1 base for V and 4 bases for J; bases not matched to a gene: 6. The CDR3 protein is CASSLGGTRGYNEQFF. Here the CDR3 DNA reads TGTGCCAGCAGCTTAGGAGGGACTAGAGGGTACAATGAGCAGTTCTTC.

V gene TRBV25-1 combines with J gene TRBJ2-1; D is unresolved. Germline assignment: CDR1 MGHDK and CDR2 SYGVNS. Trimming left V 5 bases short and J 4 bases short, with 15 bases between. The CDR3 contains 15 residues. The CDR3 DNA follows: TGTGCCAGCAGTAAATCGTCGGTAGGTTACAATGAGCAGTTCTTC. It encodes CASSKSSVGYNEQFF.

The chain has TRBV10-2 and TRBJ2-7; no definite D call. The CDR3 is 12 residues long. V was pared by 6 bases and J by 0 bases, with 6 bases between. The germline V gene encodes CDR1 WSHSY and CDR2 SAAADI. CDR3 coding DNA: TGCGCCAGCAGCCAGGACTCCTACGAGCAGTACTTC. Amino acid sequence: CASSQDSYEQYF.

J is TRBJ2-7 and V is TRBV30; D gene ambiguous. Germline-derived CDR1 and CDR2 are GTSNPN and SVGIG (reference sequence). V lost 2 bases and J lost 3, with 8 bases in between. This CDR3 contains 12 residues. The chain's CDR3 is CAWSLADYEQYF. The DNA for the CDR3 is TGTGCCTGGAGTTTGGCAGACTACGAGCAGTACTTC. Looking up the rest from reference TRBV30 and TRBJ2-7 gives the full variable domain: SQTIHQWPATLVQPVGSPLSLECTVEGTSNPNLYWYRQAAGRGLQLLFYSVGIGQISSEVPQNLSASRPQDRQFILSSKKLLLSDSGFYLCAWSLADYEQYFGPGTRLTVT.

The chain employs TRBV6-8 and TRBJ1-5; D is possibly TRBD1 (6 bases). There are 13 residues in the CDR3. Trimming removed 9 bases from V and 3 bases from J, with 12 bases in between. The V gene's germline CDR1 is MNHGY and CDR2 SAAAGT. DNA of the CDR3: TGTGCCAGTGCCGGACAGCTCAATCAGCCCCAGCATTTT. Its translation: CASAGQLNQPQHF.

The chain carries TRBV4-1 and TRBJ2-7; D gene uncertain. The germline gives CDR1 MGHRA, CDR2 YSYEKL. The CDR3 has 13 residues. Trimming took 0 bases from V and 2 from J, leaving 5 bases between them. CDR3 DNA: TGCGCCAGCAGCCAAGAGAGCCCCTACGAGCAGTACTTC. It is translated as CASSQESPYEQYF.

The chain links TRBV28 to TRBJ1-5, with TRBD1 as a possible D gene (5 bases). This CDR3 contains 14 residues. Germline V gene lookup returns CDR1 MDHEN and CDR2 SYDVKM. The V gene lost 5 bases and the J gene lost 10 bases, with 18 bases spanning the gap. CDR3 in DNA: TGTGCCAGCAGTGCGGGGACGGAGATGAAACCCCAGCATTTT. This codes for CASSAGTEMKPQHF.

The sample holds one count of this clone. The chain uses TRBV12-5 and TRBJ2-1; possible D gene TRBD2, 6 bases. The CDR3 has 11 residues. CDR1 LGHNT and CDR2 FRNRAP come from the germline V gene. The CDR3 loop is CASGHYNEQFF. The CDR3 DNA sequence: TGTGCCAGCGGGCACTACAATGAGCAGTTCTTC.

This chain connects TRBV10-3 to TRBJ2-4; TRBD2 is a possible D gene (6 bases). V lost 2 bases to trimming and J lost 6 bases, with 14 bases between them. The germline V gene has CDR1 ENHRY and CDR2 SYGVKD. The length of the CDR3 is 15 residues. The CDR3 region has the DNA TGTGCCATCAGTGAGACCGGGACTCAGGGAAACATTCAGTACTTC. Its protein is CAISETGTQGNIQYF.

The chain couples TRBV5-1 to TRBJ1-5; tentatively, D is TRBD1 (5 bases). Per germline, CDR1 SGHRS and CDR2 YFSETQ. The CDR3 length is 14 residues. The ends were cut back, 2 bases at V and 5 bases at J, with 11 bases in the middle. As DNA, the CDR3 is TGCGCCAGCAGCTTAGGAGGCAGGGATCAGCCCCAGCATTTT. The encoded protein is CASSLGGRDQPQHF.